This T cell receptor beta chain was recorded in a study of blood T cell repertoires in COVID-19. The wider study: The origin of the acute and convalescent COVID-19 samples was the United States, Italy and Spain. T cells, B-cell-depleted T cells, or PBMCs provided the cDNA or gDNA that served as material.

This CDR3 region has 14 residues. The germline V gene encodes CDR1 LNHNV and CDR2 YYDKDF (reference sequence). Trimming took off 0 bases at V and 1 base at J, with 6 bases between the two ends. How the authors handled the data: Counts of nucleated cells, estimated from reference gene primer amplification, were obtained. Generated by immunoSEQ multiplex PCR, the TCRdb table keeps only in-frame clones and is missing some. The V and J calls and the clone size are those of that table, but D and trimming were determined from the DNA. The table lists some 20,000 clones, about nine tenths of them singletons.

The J gene is TRBJ1-2, the V gene TRBV15; D remains ambiguous. Sequencing was carried out using peripheral blood. This clonotype was obtained from a human donor in a cohort sampled during active COVID-19. For the CDR3, the DNA is TGTGCCACCAGCAGAGAGGGCAATAACTATGGCTACACCTTC. Translated: CATSREGNNYGYTF. The full variable domain, in which reference TRBV15 and TRBJ1-2 provide the parts outside the CDR3, is DAMVIQNPRYQVTQFGKPVTLSCSQTLNHNVMYWYQQKSSQAPKLLFHYYDKDFNNEADTPDNFQSRRPNTSFCFLDIRSPGLGDTAMYLCATSREGNNYGYTFGSGTRLTVV.